The subject of this entry is one TCR beta chain. Cohorts were assigned according to the clinical history that participants reported. The study counted Cohort 3 donors as recovered given two negative PCRs, clearance, or symptom resolution. Assay used: immunoSEQ multiplex PCR; TCRdb lists only in-frame clones, some missing. The sample has about 440,000 clones; roughly 91% are singletons. This sample was included in a study of blood T cell repertoires in COVID-19. Study-level background: T cells, B-cell-depleted T cells, or PBMCs provided the cDNA or gDNA that served as material.

The CDR3 has 16 residues. The germline gives CDR1 MGHDK, CDR2 SYGVNS. Trimming took 2 bases from V and 3 from J; bases not matched to a gene: 2. What was sequenced was PBMCs or T cells enriched from blood (not recorded which). This chain links TRBV25-1 with TRBJ2-2, with 11 bases matching TRBD2. This receptor was taken from a young man who had recovered from COVID-19. The CDR3 protein is CASSERLAGHTGELFF. The CDR3 DNA reads TGTGCCAGCAGTGAAAGACTAGCGGGGCACACCGGGGAGCTGTTTTTT.